This TCR beta chain appears in the sequencing data of a study of blood T cell repertoires in COVID-19. Study-wide background: The United States, Italy and Spain provided the acute and convalescent COVID-19 samples. From T cells, B-cell-depleted T cells, or PBMCs came the material, which was cDNA or gDNA.

In the original processing: Estimation of nucleated cell counts was performed using reference gene primer amplification. Generated by immunoSEQ multiplex PCR, the TCRdb table keeps only in-frame clones and is missing some. The DNA gave D and trimming, while V, J and clone size come from that table. The sample has 250,000 to 400,000 clones; approximately 88% are singletons. Seattle patients were enrolled during active infection and followed longitudinally. The CDR3 is 17 amino acids. V gave up 5 bases and J gave up 2 bases; unmatched junction bases: 11. Germline lookup yields CDR1 SEHNR and CDR2 FQNEAQ (reference sequence).

Sample: peripheral blood. This rearrangement joins TRBV7-9 to TRBJ1-3, with TRBD1 identical over 8 bases. The sequence came from a woman under 40 with COVID-19, enrolled during active disease. DNA of the CDR3: TGTGCCAGCAGCCCGGACAGGGCTAGTCTCGCTGGAAACACCATATATTTT. Amino acids: CASSPDRASLAGNTIYF.